These 6 T cell receptor beta chains originate from one sample sequenced in a study of T cells expressing NK-cell markers (dated by TCRdb to the early 2020s). Library prep was done by 5' RACE. Data came from an Illumina HiSeq 2000. Following reprocessing of the reads by TCRdb, the data hold one row per CDR3 protein sequence and no DNA is available. The sample's table lists a count of about 380,000 distinct CDR3 sequences. Of the sample, 5.2% falls within the top ten clones. What was sequenced was blood T cells: a sorted CD56 or NKG2C T cell subset, CD4+ or CD8+ T cells, or bulk PBMC T cells (not recorded which). These receptors were taken from a man aged 18-75 years in good health.

The chain carries TRBV28 and TRBJ2-7; TCRdb's D gene call, TRBD1, goes unchecked for lack of DNA. CDR3 length equals 15 residues. Germline V gene sequence: CDR1 MDHEN, CDR2 SYDVKM. CDR3 sequence: CASSFAGARTYEQYF.

The chain combines TRBV6-1 with TRBJ2-7; TCRdb's assignment of TRBD1 cannot be checked, as there is no DNA. The CDR3 spans 13 residues. Germline lookup yields CDR1 MNHNS and CDR2 SASEGT. CDR3 residues: CASSEGQNYEQYF.

The chain links TRBV20-1 to TRBJ2-1; TCRdb's D call, TRBD1, is unchecked because there is no DNA. The germline V gene has CDR1 DFQATT and CDR2 SNEGSKA (reference sequence). The CDR3 spans 15 residues. CDR3 residues: CSADKTDRGDNEQFF.

The V gene is TRBV11-2, the J gene TRBJ1-1; TCRdb names TRBD1, which stays unverified in the absence of DNA. CDR1 SGHAT and CDR2 FQNNGV come from the germline V gene. The CDR3 is made up of 17 amino acids. The CDR3 loop reads CASSLDAIGGGNTEAFF.

The J gene is TRBJ2-2, the V gene TRBV20-1; the D gene TCRdb calls, TRBD1, cannot be checked with no DNA. The germline V gene encodes CDR1 DFQATT and CDR2 SNEGSKA (reference sequence). The CDR3 has 15 amino acids. CDR3 protein: CSARPDRGRVGELFF.

The chain uses TRBV6-2 or TRBV6-3 and TRBJ2-1. This CDR3 spans 12 amino acids. Germline-derived CDR1 and CDR2 are MNHEY and SVGEGT. The CDR3 loop reads CASSLQINEQFF.